A selection of T cell receptor beta chains follows, all from one sample in a study of CD8+CD57+ T cells in acquired aplastic anemia. Each CDR3 protein gets one entry after TCRdb re-called the reads with MiXCR. The sample has around 430,000 distinct CDR3 sequences; around 32% are singletons. The sequenced sample consisted of sorted CD4+, CD8+, or CD8+CD57+ T cells (not recorded which) from PBMCs. These receptors were taken from a human donor with aplastic anemia. Each CDR3 is given with its conserved first and last residue. D genes are given only for firm matches. The size field is filled for only some rows; it gives once, few, many or a size class.

j_gene	v_gene	d_gene	abundance	CDR3nt	CDR3aa
TRBJ2-2	TRBV19	NA	NA	TGTGCCAGTAGTTCCATAGAAAGGGTCGGCGGGGAGCTGTTTTTT	CASSSIERVGGELFF
TRBJ1-6	TRBV7-6	NA	NA	TGTGCCAGCAGCTCGAACGTTGGGGGGCGCGGTTCACCCCTCCACTTT	CASSSNVGGRGSPLHF
TRBJ2-1	TRBV7-7	NA	NA	TGTGCTAGCGGTCTGGGCGTCTCCTCCTACAATGAGCAGTTCTTC	CASGLGVSSYNEQFF
TRBJ2-7	TRBV28	NA	NA	TGTGCCAGCAGGCCCCCGTCGGGAGCAGGTTTGGAGCAGTACTTC	CASRPPSGAGLEQYF
TRBJ2-7	TRBV5-1	NA	many	TGCGCCAGCAGCTTGGCCGGAGGTATTGGTGAGCAGTACTTC	CASSLAGGIGEQYF
TRBJ2-3	TRBV11-2	NA	NA	TGTGCCAGCACCTCCCGTGGACAGTCCACAGATACGCAGTATTTT	CASTSRGQSTDTQYF
TRBJ1-4	TRBV11-2	NA	NA	TGTGCCAGCAGCTCCCCCCGATGGGACACTAAAAATGAAAAACTGTTTTTT	CASSSPRWDTKNEKLFF
TRBJ2-1	TRBV2	TRBD2	few	TGTGCCAGCAGTGATGGGACTAGCGGGTTCAGCTCCTACAATGAGCAGTTCTTC	CASSDGTSGFSSYNEQFF
TRBJ1-1	TRBV4-2	NA	NA	TGTGCCAGCAGCCAAGGATTCCGGGGGAGCACTGAAGCTTTCTTT	CASSQGFRGSTEAFF
TRBJ2-7	TRBV14	NA	once	TGTGCCAGCAGCCAAAGTTGGTCAGGGGCCGCCTACGAGCAGTACTTC	CASSQSWSGAAYEQYF
TRBJ2-3	TRBV7-1	NA	few	TGTGCCAGCAGCTCACCTCTCTGGGAGTACACCTCACGCACAGATACGCAGTATTTT	CASSSPLWEYTSRTDTQYF
TRBJ2-5	TRBV6-4	NA	few	TGTGCCAGCAGTGACCGGATTTGGCAGACCCAGTACTTC	CASSDRIWQTQYF
TRBJ2-1	TRBV19	NA	many	TGTGCCAGTAGTATAGTTCCGAATGAGCAGTTCTTC	CASSIVPNEQFF
TRBJ2-3	TRBV15	TRBD2	many	TGTGCCACCAGCAGAGATCTTGGCGGGAGGGTCGCAGATACGCAGTATTTT	CATSRDLGGRVADTQYF
TRBJ1-5	TRBV25-1	NA	NA	NA	CASSDLGPKARAVLRAGHQHF
TRBJ2-3	TRBV19	NA	NA	TGTGCCAGTAGTCTTACGGGTTCTACGCAGTATTTT	CASSLTGSTQYF
TRBJ2-1	TRBV5-6	NA	few	TGTGCCAGCAGCTTAGCGGCTAGCCGAGGAAATGAGCAGTTCTTC	CASSLAASRGNEQFF
TRBJ2-3	TRBV24-1	TRBD2	NA	TGTGCCACCAGTGATCCGACCTTTCAAAGGGAGGGAGCAGATACGCAGTATTTT	CATSDPTFQREGADTQYF
TRBJ1-2	TRBV15	NA	many	TGTGCCACCAGCAGAGATCGAAAGGGAACAGGCAACTATGGCTACACCTTC	CATSRDRKGTGNYGYTF
TRBJ2-7	TRBV25-1	NA	NA	TGTGCCAGCAGTGGCTTCGGGACTCGCTCCCACGAGCAGTACTTC	CASSGFGTRSHEQYF
TRBJ2-3	TRBV4-2	TRBD2	NA	TGTGCCAGCAGCCAAGAGGAACTAGCGGGGAGCACAGATACGCAGTATTTT	CASSQEELAGSTDTQYF
TRBJ1-5	TRBV9	NA	many	TGTGCCAGCAGCGTACAGGCAGCAAATCAGCCCCAGCATTTT	CASSVQAANQPQHF
TRBJ1-2	TRBV4-1	NA	many	TGCGCCAGCAGCCAAGATCCGTGGGACTATGGCTACACCTTC	CASSQDPWDYGYTF
TRBJ2-1	TRBV6-1	TRBD1	NA	TGTGCCAGCAGTCGGCGGGACAGGGAAGACAATGAGCAGTTCTTC	CASSRRDREDNEQFF
TRBJ1-5	TRBV30	NA	NA	TGTGCCTGGAGCGCGGAAGGGGGGAGGCAAAATCAGCCCCAGCATTTT	CAWSAEGGRQNQPQHF
TRBJ2-5	TRBV3-1	NA	few	TGTGCCAGCAGCCTTACTCTCGAGCAGACCCAGTACTTC	CASSLTLEQTQYF
TRBJ2-2	TRBV2	NA	many	TGTGCCAGCAGTGCCGGGGAGCTGTTTTTT	CASSAGELFF
TRBJ2-2	TRBV10-1	TRBD2	many	TGCGCCAGCAGTGAGACGGGACTAGCGGGAGATTTCGGGGAGCTGTTTTTT	CASSETGLAGDFGELFF
TRBJ1-6	TRBV12-3/TRBV12-4	NA	many	TGTGCCAGCAGTGGTAAAACGGGAGGTAATTCACCCCTCCACTTT	CASSGKTGGNSPLHF
TRBJ1-1	TRBV29-1	NA	NA	TGCAGCGTAGATGGCAGGAACACTGAAGCTTTCTTT	CSVDGRNTEAFF
TRBJ1-2	TRBV10-3	NA	once	TGTGCCATAGACGGGGGCCATGGCTACACCTTC	CAIDGGHGYTF
TRBJ1-1	TRBV11-3	TRBD1	few	TGTGCCAGCAGCTCAACCTGGGACAGCACTGAAGCTTTCTTT	CASSSTWDSTEAFF
TRBJ1-6	TRBV10-3	TRBD1	NA	TGTGCCATCAGTGACCGGGACAGTGCCAATTCACCCCTCCACTTT	CAISDRDSANSPLHF
TRBJ1-5	TRBV2	NA	many	TGTGCCAGTGGTGGAAGTGAGTGGGGGCAGCCCCAGCATTTT	CASGGSEWGQPQHF
TRBJ2-7	TRBV5-4	NA	NA	TGTGCCAGCAGCTCGGGACACGTCTACGAGCAGTACTTC	CASSSGHVYEQYF
TRBJ2-3	TRBV5-6	TRBD2	few	TGTGCCAGCAGCTTGTGGGGCGGGAGGGCATACGCCGTAGATACGCAGTATTTT	CASSLWGGRAYAVDTQYF
TRBJ2-1	TRBV9	NA	NA	TGTGCCAGTTCTCAGAAGCCTAACTACAATGAGCAGTCCTTC	CASSQKPNYNEQSF
TRBJ2-1	TRBV10-3	TRBD1	NA	TGTGCCAGCAGTTGGGCGGGGACAGGGGTTCGCAATGAGCAGTTCTTC	CASSWAGTGVRNEQFF
TRBJ2-5	TRBV5-1	NA	once	TGCGCCAGCAGCGGGGCAGGTCAACAAGAGACCCAGTACTTC	CASSGAGQQETQYF
TRBJ2-7	TRBV20-1	NA	few	TGCAGTGCTAGAGATCTTGGGCGGGCCTCCTCCTACGAGCAGTACTTC	CSARDLGRASSYEQYF
TRBJ2-1	TRBV25-1	TRBD1	many	TGTGCCAGCACCAAGAGTCAGGGGGACAGCTCCTACAATGAGCAGTTCTTC	CASTKSQGDSSYNEQFF
TRBJ2-1	TRBV20-1	TRBD2	NA	TGCAGTGCTAGTGGGTGGGCTAGCGGAAACAATGAGCAGTTCTTC	CSASGWASGNNEQFF
TRBJ2-7	TRBV7-8	TRBD1	NA	TGTGCCAGCAGCGAGGGGACAGTAGAAACCCACGAGCAGTACTTC	CASSEGTVETHEQYF
TRBJ2-7	TRBV7-2	NA	many	TGTGCCAGCAGCCCCGGGGGCTCTGGTCGGGGAGAGCAGTACTTC	CASSPGGSGRGEQYF
TRBJ2-1	TRBV20-1	NA	NA	TGCAGTGCTAGAGCAGGAAGTTCTTATGAGCAGTTCTTC	CSARAGSSYEQFF
TRBJ1-4	TRBV12-3/TRBV12-4	NA	NA	TGTGCCAGCACGGGCACGGGTCCCGGCGGTGAAAAACTGTTTTTT	CASTGTGPGGEKLFF
TRBJ1-3	TRBV7-8	TRBD1	few	TGTGCCAGCAGCAATGTATTACAGGGGACCGGAAACACCATATATTTT	CASSNVLQGTGNTIYF
TRBJ2-7	TRBV3-1	NA	NA	TGTGCCAGCAGCCAAGAGGCGGGTCAGTTTTACGAGCAGTACTTC	CASSQEAGQFYEQYF
TRBJ2-1	TRBV7-9	TRBD2	NA	TGTGCCAGCAGCTCCTATAGCGGGAGTACCTACAATGAGCAGTTCTTC	CASSSYSGSTYNEQFF
TRBJ1-4	TRBV10-2	NA	many	TGCGCCAGCAGTGATTCTGCGGTAAAACTGTTTTTT	CASSDSAVKLFF
TRBJ1-2	TRBV30	NA	NA	TGTGCCTGGAGTGGGATTCTCTATGGCTACACCTTC	CAWSGILYGYTF